Listed below are T cell receptor beta chains from one sample, sequenced in a study of blood T cell repertoires in COVID-19. The data were produced by immunoSEQ multiplex PCR, yet TCRdb's version contains in-frame clones alone and is incomplete. This sample has some 130,000 clones; around 80% occur once, and the top ten carry roughly 11%. Material: peripheral blood. The receptors originated from a man aged 60-69 years who had recovered from COVID-19. The CDR3 runs from the conserved cysteine through the conserved F or W. D genes are given only for firm matches. Some rows mark clone size as missing; the rest say once, few, many or name a class of expanded clone.

DNA | CDR3 | J | V | D | size
TGTGCCAGCAGCCGGGGGGGTTCCACCGGGGAGCTGTTTTTT | CASSRGGSTGELFF | TRBJ2-2 | TRBV7-2 | TRBD2 | .
TGTGCCAGCAGCCCGGGGGTCTCTAGCACAGATACGCAGTATTTT | CASSPGVSSTDTQYF | TRBJ2-3 | TRBV11-3 | . | .
TGTGCCAGCAGTTTAGGACAGGGGAGGACTGAAGCTTTCTTT | CASSLGQGRTEAFF | TRBJ1-1 | TRBV28 | TRBD1 | .
TGTGCCAGCAGCATGTCGGGGGGGCCATCACAGACCCAGTACTTC | CASSMSGGPSQTQYF | TRBJ2-5 | TRBV2 | TRBD2 | once
TGTGCCAGCAGCCACGCAGGGGATGGCTTT | CASSHAGDGF | TRBJ2-3 | TRBV6-5 | . | .
TGCGCCAGCGGACTAGCGGGTCACAATGAGCAGTTCTTC | CASGLAGHNEQFF | TRBJ2-1 | TRBV4-1 | TRBD2 | few
TGTGCCAGCAGCCCCGGACTAGGGGCCGGGGAGCTGTTTTTT | CASSPGLGAGELFF | TRBJ2-2 | TRBV7-3 | TRBD2 | .
TGTGCCAGCAGTTCCCGCTGGGCCGGGGTAGAGACCCAGTACTTC | CASSSRWAGVETQYF | TRBJ2-5 | TRBV28 | . | .
TGTGCCTGGAGTGCACAGGGGACTAATCAGCCCCAGCATTTT | CAWSAQGTNQPQHF | TRBJ1-5 | TRBV30 | TRBD1 | few
TGTGCCAGCAGCTTAGGGGGAGGGCCAATGTACGAGCAGTACTTC | CASSLGGGPMYEQYF | TRBJ2-7 | TRBV7-2 | TRBD2 | once
TGCGCCAGCAGCCCGAGGACAGCTTACACCGGGGAGCTGTTTTTT | CASSPRTAYTGELFF | TRBJ2-2 | TRBV5-1 | . | .
TGCAGCGTTGAGGGCGGGAGGGCCCAGGTGCAGTACTTC | CSVEGGRAQVQYF | TRBJ2-7 | TRBV29-1 | TRBD2 | .
TGTGCCTGGAGTGTTCAGGGGGGCGAAAAACTGTTTTTT | CAWSVQGGEKLFF | TRBJ1-4 | TRBV30 | TRBD1 | .
TGTGCCACCAGTGACCCCGGACAGAGCTATGGCTACACCTTC | CATSDPGQSYGYTF | TRBJ1-2 | TRBV24-1 | . | once
TGTGCCAGTAGAGTTTTTAGGACAGGGACGGTCGGGGAGCTGTTTTTT | CASRVFRTGTVGELFF | TRBJ2-2 | TRBV19 | TRBD1 | .
TGTGCCAGCAGCTTAGGCGGGATCGAACCAGATACGCAGTATTTT | CASSLGGIEPDTQYF | TRBJ2-3 | TRBV7-3 | . | .